This TCR beta chain derives from a study of blood T cell repertoires in COVID-19 (dated by TCRdb to 2018 to 2020). For the study in its entirety: Samples covering the acute and convalescent phases of COVID-19 were provided by collaborators in the United States, Italy and Spain. The prospective study material was composed of cDNA or gDNA derived from T cells, B-cell-depleted T cells, or PBMCs. Where available, HLA class I and class II types were taken from metadata supplied by the sample provider and were not determined by assay-based typing. Samples came from the ongoing ImmuneRACE study (first 160 participants) plus 1,254 subjects from 6 global collaborators. The sample metadata nearly always contained a de-identified subject ID, COVID-19 status, age in years and sex. The repertoires were released in a freely available public database intended as a resource for research on the immune response to SARS-CoV-2. Subjects who had been exposed to COVID-19, were actively infected with it, or had recovered from it provided the deeply sampled blood TCRbeta repertoires that made up the dataset. Study-wide conclusions, independent of this receptor: Clinical and demographic metadata were provided uncurated, with the amount varying by source and participant.

About this clone itself: Its antigen specificity is not known. Per-base qualities were not stored, and no clone one base away is much larger.

Another Seattle source contributed samples from volunteer blood donors who had recovered from COVID-19. Each collaborating institution followed its own protocols to collect whole blood in K2EDTA tubes. For TCRbeta analysis, collaborators shipped samples as frozen whole blood, isolated PBMCs, or DNA extracted from either of those sample types. TCRbeta CDR3 regions were amplified from genomic DNA using the immunoSEQ Assay, a bias-controlled multiplex PCR. The original methods were these. The number of nucleated cells in each sample was estimated by amplification of reference gene primers within the assay. Sequence reads were collapsed and filtered to measure the absolute abundance of every unique TCRbeta CDR3 rearrangement. Productive Simpson clonality was computed per sample as the square root of Simpson's diversity index over productive rearrangements. The table was pulled from immuneACCESS by TCRdb, which kept in-frame rearrangements only. Such tables lose some clones; where checked, under half of the loss comes from unresolved V genes, and the rest has no known cause. V and J calls and clone size come straight from that table; D and trimming were deduced from the DNA. Present in this sample are roughly 220,000 clones, about four fifths of which were seen just once. The leading ten clones occupy more than 2.5% of the sample.

CDR1 and CDR2 were assigned from the germline V gene (reference sequence) as MNHNY and SVGAGI. The CDR3, cysteine through phenylalanine, is 13 amino acids long. The retained sequence is limited to the CDR3, 39 bases, with the frame set at the first base. Trimming takes 5 bases from V and 8 bases from J, and the germline ends sit 15 bases apart. The chain is assembled from TRBV6-6 and TRBJ1-1; TRBD1 is perhaps the D gene, given 6 matching bases. The clonotype was recovered from a woman aged 25 to 45 who had recovered from COVID-19. The material sequenced was peripheral blood. CDR3 loop: CASSPPGVGEAFF. Here is the DNA: TGTGCCAGCAGTCCCCCAGGGGTGGGGGAAGCTTTCTTT.